This T cell receptor (beta chain) comes out of a study of blood T cell repertoires in COVID-19 (dated by TCRdb to about 2020). With regard to the full study: Samples covering the acute and convalescent phases of COVID-19 were provided by collaborators in the United States, Italy and Spain. The prospective study material was composed of cDNA or gDNA derived from T cells, B-cell-depleted T cells, or PBMCs. Subjects who had been exposed to COVID-19, were actively infected with it, or had recovered from it provided the deeply sampled blood TCRbeta repertoires that made up the dataset. A freely available public database, intended as a resource for researchers studying the immune response to SARS-CoV-2, is where the repertoires were released. The samples were drawn from the first 160 participants of the ongoing ImmuneRACE study and from more than 1,000 subjects provided by 6 global collaborators. A de-identified subject ID, COVID-19 status, age in years and sex were almost always included in the sample metadata. Where available, HLA class I and class II types were obtained from metadata supplied by the sample provider rather than from assay-based typing.

The CDR3 measures 14 amino acids from cysteine to phenylalanine. Only CDR3 DNA remains: 42 bases, in frame from the first base. V was cut back by 3 bases and J by 4 bases, leaving a gap of 9 bases between them. The germline V gene encodes CDR1 MRHNA and CDR2 SNTAGT. Study-wide findings and limitations: The quantity of clinical and demographic metadata differed by source and by participant and was supplied without curation.

With respect to this clone: Its cognate antigen has yet to be identified. Base qualities are missing; no much larger clone stands one base away.

TCRbeta CDR3 regions were amplified from genomic DNA by means of the immunoSEQ Assay, a bias-controlled multiplex PCR. The authors processed their data as follows. Nucleated cell counts per sample were estimated from amplification of reference gene primers within the assay. To quantify the absolute abundance of each unique TCRbeta CDR3 rearrangement, sequence reads were collapsed and filtered. For each sample, productive Simpson clonality was calculated as the square root of Simpson's diversity index across productive rearrangements. The source is immuneACCESS, and TCRdb retained only in-frame sequences with V and J called. Part of the clones is not carried over; for the studies checked, unresolved V genes explain less than half of this, and the remainder is unexplained. V, J and clone size are those of that table, while D and trimming were read from the DNA. The sample table contains roughly 180,000 clones; only one count was recorded for approximately 80% of them. Roughly 8.8% of the sample is held by the ten biggest clonotypes.

The collaborating institutions used their own protocols to collect whole blood in K2EDTA tubes. For TCRbeta analysis, collaborators shipped samples in one of three forms: frozen whole blood, isolated PBMCs, or DNA extracted from either of those sample types. The sequence joins TRBV6-4 to TRBJ1-4; the D gene is not confidently resolved. The specimen sequenced was peripheral blood. The receptor was derived from a woman aged 45-65 years with active or convalescent COVID-19. The nucleotides are TGTGCCAGCAGTGAGGCAGCGGATAATGAAAAACTGTTTTTT. Its translation is CASSEAADNEKLFF.